Below are 25 T cell receptor beta chains sequenced from a single sample in a study of CD8+ T cells in alopecia areata. Sequencing used cDNA as its template, made by extracting RNA and reverse transcribing it. Assay used: immunoSEQ multiplex PCR; TCRdb lists only in-frame clones, some missing. There are approximately 280,000 clones in the sample, none observed a single time. Markers including CD4, CD8alpha, NKG2D and NKG2ACE guided sorting of pooled cutaneous lymph node cells. Sequenced input: CD4+ T cells sorted from a lymph node. These receptors all come from a C3H/HeJ mouse with alopecia areata. The strain bears MHC haplotype H2-k.

This clone was seen only a few times. These gene names are mouse names. The read gets to within 4 residues of the CDR3 end, and the germline J gene fills in the rest. V and J are TRBV1 and TRBJ1-1; D call uncertain. The CDR3 sequence is 13 residues long. The V gene's germline CDR1 is NSQYPW and CDR2 LRSPGD (reference sequence). Trimming removed 0 bases from V and 2 bases from J, with 4 bases in between. The part of the CDR3 DNA that was read is TGCACCTGCAGTGCAGACAGTAACACA. Protein: CTCSADSNT. In full, the CDR3 is CTCSADSNTEVFF. Filled out from reference TRBV1 and TRBJ1-1, the complete variable domain reads VTLLEQNPRWRLVPRGQAVNLRCILKNSQYPWMSWYQQDLQKQLQWLFTLRSPGDKEVKSLPGADYLATRVTDTELRLQVANMSQGRTLYCTCSADSNTEVFFGKGTRLTVV.

There are a few counts of this clone. Mouse gene names apply. Coverage ceases 4 residues before the CDR3 finishes, and the germline J gene fills in the end. This rearrangement joins TRBV19 to TRBJ1-2; 9 bases are shared with TRBD1. CDR1 and CDR2 from the germline V gene are FNHDT and SITEND (reference sequence). The CDR3 covers 13 residues. The CDR3 sequence: CASRGTGNTDYTF. Incomplete CDR3 DNA: TGTGCCAGCAGGGGGACAGGGAATACC.

A word on this clone: Gene and germline names: mouse. The read ends 4 residues before the CDR3 terminus; that terminus is restored from the germline J gene. The chain links TRBV31 to TRBJ2-7; D is uncertain. Trimming removed 1 base at V and 0 bases at J, with 7 bases between. The CDR3 contains 13 residues. CDR1 is GKSSPN and CDR2 is SITVG in the germline V gene. CDR3 sequence reads: CAWSPGVSYEQYF. The CDR3 DNA, read in part, is TGTGCCTGGAGTCCTGGCGTCTCCTAT.

Points on this clone: Gene names refer to mouse genes. Read coverage stops 4 residues before the CDR3 terminus; the germline J gene supplies the remainder. This chain uses TRBV5 with TRBJ2-7; 8 bases map to TRBD1. Germline-derived CDR1 and CDR2 are LGHNA and YNLKQL (reference sequence). The CDR3 totals 12 residues. The chain's CDR3 is CASSEDRDEQYF. Partial CDR3 DNA: TGTGCCAGCAGCGAGGACAGGGAT.

As to this clone: Gene names and germline match the mouse. From the germline J gene comes the end of the CDR3, since the read stops 4 residues before it. The chain recombines TRBV13-1 with TRBJ1-2, with D possibly being TRBD1 (6 bases). This CDR3 region has 14 residues. Germline CDR1 and CDR2: NSHNY and SYGAGN. CDR3 region: CASSDDGGRGDYTF. CDR3 DNA, as far as it was read: TGTGCCAGCAGTGATGATGGGGGGCGAGGC.

To note about this clone: Gene names are mouse gene names. From the germline J gene comes the end of the CDR3, since the read stops 3 residues before it. The rearrangement uses TRBV13-1 and TRBJ1-6, with TRBD1 identical over 8 bases. TRBJ1-6 qualifies as an ORF whose function is uncertain. J gave up 6 bases and V 0 bases, and 5 bases lay outside the gene matches. Germline assignment: CDR1 NSHNY and CDR2 SYGAGN. The CDR3 extends over 16 amino acids. The DNA read from the CDR3 is TGTGCCAGCAGTGATGCCAGGGGGCGCGGTAATTCGCCC. Its protein product is CASSDARGRGNSP. The whole CDR3 reads CASSDARGRGNSPLYF.

In this sample, this clone turned up a few times. Here the gene names and germline are mouse. The read terminates 4 residues before the CDR3 end, so the remaining end is supplied by the germline J gene. The chain joins TRBV1 to TRBJ2-5, with 11 bases aligning to TRBD2. V lost 1 base and J lost 0; bases outside the gene matches: 3. The CDR3 spans 17 residues. Germline CDR1 and CDR2: NSQYPW and LRSPGD (reference sequence). The sequenced CDR3 bases are TGCACCTGCAGTGCAGTGGGACTGGGGGTTAACCAAGAC. It codes for CTCSAVGLGVNQD. Given in full, the CDR3 is CTCSAVGLGVNQDTQYF.

This clone was counted a few times. Germline and genes: mouse. With the read ending 4 residues before the CDR3 end, the germline J gene is used to fill in that end. Distinct nucleotide sequences in the sample also encode this CDR3. The rearrangement uses TRBV19 and TRBJ2-3; the D gene is possibly TRBD2 (6 bases). V was trimmed by 1 base and J by 1 base, leaving 7 bases between them. The CDR3 is 14 residues long. CDR1 FNHDT and CDR2 SITEND come from the germline V gene (reference sequence). CDR3 protein: CASSIPGGAETLYF. The sequenced part of the CDR3 DNA is TGTGCCAGCAGTATACCTGGGGGTGCAGAA.

In this sample, this clone turned up a few times. Gene labels here are mouse ones. Read data end 4 residues before the CDR3 end; the end is taken from the germline J gene. In the same sample, other DNA sequences code for this CDR3. V gene TRBV19 combines with J gene TRBJ2-1; D might be TRBD1 (5 bases). The CDR3 sequence is 12 residues long. V was pared by 1 base and J by 6 bases, with 5 bases between. Germline CDR1 and CDR2: FNHDT and SITEND (reference sequence). CDR3 DNA, as far as it was read: TGTGCCAGCAGTATACAGGGTGCT. This encodes CASSIQGA. The full-length CDR3 reads as CASSIQGAEQFF.

On this clone itself: The gene symbols are mouse symbols. The observed sequence ends 4 residues before the CDR3 terminus, with the missing tail filled in from the germline J gene. The same CDR3 arises from other DNA sequences in this sample as well. The chain recombines TRBV5 with TRBJ2-1; 12 bases are shared with TRBD2. Losses at the gene ends were 4 bases for V and 3 bases for J; bases not matched to a gene: 1. The CDR3 extends over 15 amino acids. Germline V gene lookup returns CDR1 LGHNA and CDR2 YNLKQL (reference sequence). This CDR3 reads CASSPGLGGYAEQFF. The CDR3 bases that were read are TGTGCCAGCAGCCCGGGACTGGGGGGCTATGCT.

In the case of this clone: The germline and genes are mouse ones. The sequenced fragment ends 4 residues before the CDR3 boundary, so the rest is inferred from the germline J gene. The chain carries TRBV14 and TRBJ2-1; D is perhaps TRBD2 (6 bases). Per the germline V gene, CDR1 is SGHDT and CDR2 is FRDEAV. This CDR3 contains 14 residues. The sequenced CDR3 bases are TGTGCCAGCAGTTTTTGGGGAACTGGGGCT. This codes for CASSFWGTGA. The full CDR3 reads CASSFWGTGAEQFF.

A note on this clone: Genes and germline are mouse. The CDR3 end lies 4 residues beyond the end of the read and is filled in from the germline J gene. This same CDR3 is encoded by further DNA sequences in the sample. The chain links TRBV19 to TRBJ2-4; no definite D call. Germline CDR1 reads FNHDT; CDR2 reads SITEND (reference sequence). V lost 0 bases to trimming and J lost 0 bases, with 2 bases between them. The CDR3 is made up of 13 amino acids. The sequenced CDR3 bases are TGTGCCAGCAGTATAGGTAGTCAAAAC. Translated, it gives CASSIGSQN. The complete CDR3 protein is CASSIGSQNTLYF. Full variable domain (outside the CDR3, taken from reference TRBV19 and TRBJ2-4): GGIITQTPKFLIGQEGQKLTLKCQQNFNHDTMYWYRQDSGKGLRLIYYSITENDLQKGDLSEGYDASREKKSSFSLTVTSAQKNEMAVFLCASSIGSQNTLYFGAGTRLSVL.

This clone was picked up many times. Gene names and germline match the mouse. Coverage ceases 3 residues before the CDR3 finishes, and the germline J gene fills in the end. The chain recombines TRBV14 with TRBJ1-6; D perhaps matches TRBD1 (5 bases). TRBJ1-6 is classed as an ORF, of uncertain function. CDR3 length equals 13 residues. The germline CDR1 and CDR2 sequences are SGHDT and FRDEAV. The ends were cut back, 4 bases at V and 6 bases at J, with 8 bases in the middle. CDR3 DNA, as far as it was read: TGTGCCAGCAGTCGGCAGGGTAATTCGCCC. This translates into CASSRQGNSP. The full CDR3 reads CASSRQGNSPLYF.

As to this clone: Gene and germline names: mouse. The CDR3 end falls 4 residues outside the read, so it is completed with the germline J gene. At the DNA level, this CDR3 is encoded by other sequences in the same sample as well. V is TRBV13-1 and J is TRBJ2-2; 12 bases fit TRBD2. The CDR3 covers 16 residues. Germline CDR1 NSHNY, CDR2 SYGAGN. Trimming at V came to 2 bases and at J to 2 bases, leaving 1 base not matched to a gene. The part of the CDR3 DNA that was read is TGTGCCAGCAGTGACGACTGGGGGGGCAACACCGGG. Amino acid sequence: CASSDDWGGNTG. The full CDR3 protein reads CASSDDWGGNTGQLYF.

As to this clone: The listed genes are named as in mouse. The read finishes 4 residues shy of the CDR3 end, and the germline J gene is used to complete it. The chain couples TRBV19 to TRBJ2-5; the match to TRBD1 covers 7 bases. The CDR3 loop spans 13 amino acids. With 5 bases clipped from V and 2 bases from J, the junction kept 2 bases outside the gene matches. Germline V lookup: CDR1 FNHDT, CDR2 SITEND (reference sequence). The sequenced CDR3 bases are TGTGCCAGCAGGCACAGGGGCCAAGAC. Protein: CASRHRGQD. The whole CDR3 protein is CASRHRGQDTQYF.

Concerning this clone: Germline and genes here are mouse. The part of the CDR3 DNA that was read is TGTGCCAGCAGGCGCCGGGACAGGGGGAACACCGGG. Encoded protein: CASRRRDRGNTG. The full CDR3 protein is CASRRRDRGNTGQLYF. V and J are TRBV13-1 and TRBJ2-2; 11 nucleotides agree with TRBD1. Read sequence stops 4 residues before the CDR3 end, and the germline J gene provides the missing end. Germline V gene sequence: CDR1 NSHNY, CDR2 SYGAGN. J gave up 2 bases and V 5 bases, and 5 bases lay outside the gene matches. This CDR3 is 16 amino acids long.

As for this clone: Gene and germline names: mouse. The read terminates 4 residues before the CDR3 end, so the remaining end is supplied by the germline J gene. The genes are TRBV13-2 and TRBJ2-3, with D perhaps matching TRBD1 (5 bases). The CDR3 contains 14 residues. CDR1 and CDR2 from the germline V gene are NNHNN and SYGAGS (reference sequence). V lost 1 base, J lost 0 bases, and 6 bases lay in between. The CDR3: CASGDRQSAETLYF. The covered CDR3 bases are TGTGCCAGCGGTGATCGACAGAGTGCAGAA.

About this clone: Gene names and germline match the mouse. The observed sequence ends 4 residues before the CDR3 terminus, with the missing tail filled in from the germline J gene. This CDR3 is also generated by other DNA sequences in the sample. J is TRBJ2-7 and V is TRBV19; 7 bases match TRBD2. Germline V gene sequence: CDR1 FNHDT, CDR2 SITEND (reference sequence). The CDR3 has 14 amino acids. V lost 2 bases, J lost 0 bases, and 2 bases stayed unmatched. The CDR3 sequence is CASSMPGGSYEQYF. CDR3 DNA (partial): TGTGCCAGCAGTATGCCTGGGGGCTCCTAT.

With regard to this clone: The listed genes are named as in mouse. The read terminates 4 residues ahead of where the CDR3 ends, so the germline J gene completes it. This sequence joins TRBV5 and TRBJ2-2, with D perhaps being TRBD1 or TRBD2 (5 bases each). CDR3 length: 15 residues. From germline, CDR1 is LGHNA and CDR2 YNLKQL (reference sequence). V lost 1 base to trimming and J lost 4 bases, with 10 bases between them. CDR3 residues: CASSQGGASTGQLYF. The covered CDR3 bases are TGTGCCAGCAGCCAAGGGGGCGCGAGCACCGGG.

This clone turned up a few times. Germline and genes: mouse. The read ends 4 residues early relative to the CDR3; the germline J gene fills the gap. Other DNA sequences from this sample encode an identical CDR3 as well. The chain uses TRBV13-1 and TRBJ2-2; weak D call: TRBD1 (6 bases). The CDR3 runs 15 residues. Trimming shortened V by 3 bases and J by 0 bases, and 9 bases separated the two germline ends. Germline values: CDR1 NSHNY, CDR2 SYGAGN. The covered CDR3 bases are TGTGCCAGCAGTGGGGGGACAACAAACACCGGG. Translation: CASSGGTTNTG. The whole CDR3 protein is CASSGGTTNTGQLYF.

This clone was counted only a few times. The listed genes are named as in mouse. The read ends 4 residues before the CDR3 terminus; that terminus is restored from the germline J gene. This sequence joins TRBV13-3 and TRBJ2-1; 9 bases fit TRBD1. Germline V gene data show CDR1 as NNHDY and CDR2 as SYVADS. This CDR3 has 16 amino acids. After removal of 4 bases from V and 0 bases from J, the junction contained 5 bases not matched to a gene. CDR3 sequence reads: CASSLDRGYNYAEQFF. CDR3 DNA (partial): TGTGCCAGCAGTCTGGACAGGGGCTATAACTATGCT.

This clone was seen only a few times. The genes are named according to mouse. The sequence runs out 4 residues before the end of the CDR3; the remainder is reconstructed from the germline J gene. The chain recombines TRBV1 with TRBJ2-2, with D possibly being TRBD2 (5 bases). Germline V gene sequence: CDR1 NSQYPW, CDR2 LRSPGD (reference sequence). The CDR3 totals 16 residues. V lost 0 bases and J lost 4, with 12 bases in between. CDR3 bases read: TGCACCTGCAGTGCAGATACCCTGGGTGGCACCGGG. This codes for CTCSADTLGGTG. The whole CDR3 protein is CTCSADTLGGTGQLYF. The full variable domain, rest sourced from reference TRBV1 and TRBJ2-2, is VTLLEQNPRWRLVPRGQAVNLRCILKNSQYPWMSWYQQDLQKQLQWLFTLRSPGDKEVKSLPGADYLATRVTDTELRLQVANMSQGRTLYCTCSADTLGGTGQLYFGEGSKLTVL.

Notes on this clone: Any gene name here is a mouse gene name. The sequenced fragment ends 4 residues before the CDR3 boundary, so the rest is inferred from the germline J gene. The same CDR3 also results from other DNA sequences found in this sample. V gene TRBV5 combines with J gene TRBJ2-7; TRBD2 aligns across 12 bases. This CDR3 is 15 amino acids long. Germline CDR1 is LGHNA and CDR2 is YNLKQL (reference sequence). The CDR3 reads CASSQEGLGGYEQYF. CDR3 DNA, as far as it was read: TGTGCCAGCAGCCAAGAAGGACTGGGGGGGTAT.

This clone showed up just a few times. Each gene name is a mouse one. The read falls 4 residues short of the CDR3 end, and the missing part is taken from the germline J gene. The chain joins TRBV1 to TRBJ2-2; 11 nucleotides align to TRBD2. Germline V gene data show CDR1 as NSQYPW and CDR2 as LRSPGD (reference sequence). The CDR3 sequence is 17 residues long. Unmatched junction bases numbered 4, after V lost 0 bases and J lost 4 bases. Partial CDR3 DNA: TGCACCTGCAGTGCAGATAGGGACTGGGGGACCACCGGG. Amino acids: CTCSADRDWGTTG. From start to end, the CDR3 is CTCSADRDWGTTGQLYF. Variable domain in full (rest from reference TRBV1 and TRBJ2-2): VTLLEQNPRWRLVPRGQAVNLRCILKNSQYPWMSWYQQDLQKQLQWLFTLRSPGDKEVKSLPGADYLATRVTDTELRLQVANMSQGRTLYCTCSADRDWGTTGQLYFGEGSKLTVL.

This clone was counted between two and nine times. The germline and genes are mouse ones. The CDR3 end falls 4 residues outside the read, so it is completed with the germline J gene. The rearrangement joins TRBV31 to TRBJ2-3; 9 bases agree with TRBD1. Germline V gene lookup returns CDR1 GKSSPN and CDR2 SITVG. V lost 7 bases and J lost 1; bases outside the gene matches: 3. CDR3 size: 13 residues. The DNA read from the CDR3 is TGTGCCTCCCGGGACAGGGGTGCAGAA. Translated, it gives CASRDRGAE. The full-length CDR3 reads as CASRDRGAETLYF. The full variable domain, completed using reference TRBV31 and TRBJ2-3, is AQTIHQWPVAEIKAVGSPLSLGCTIKGKSSPNLYWYWQATGGTLQQLFYSITVGQVESVVQLNLSASRPKDDQFILSTEKLLLSHSGFYLCASRDRGAETLYFGSGTRLTVL.